Presented here are 9 T cell receptor beta chains from one specimen sequenced in a study of blood T cells in healthy people across ages. Alongside a J-beta primer mix, a sample-barcoded 5' primer served in a second PCR lasting about 7 to 12 cycles. TCRdb itself ran the 5' RACE reads through MiXCR, one entry per CDR3 protein. The sample lists 1.5 million to 2 million distinct CDR3 sequences; roughly 30% were seen once. The sequenced sample consisted of blood. Source of these receptors: a woman aged 25 to 39 in good health.

This rearrangement joins TRBV5-1 to TRBJ2-5; TRBD1 matches at 9 bases. The CDR3 is 15 amino acids. V lost 2 bases and J lost 3; bases outside the gene matches: 5. Germline V gene lookup returns CDR1 SGHRS and CDR2 YFSETQ. The CDR3 region is CASSLPTGGKETQYF. The CDR3, as DNA: TGCGCCAGCAGCTTACCGACAGGGGGTAAAGAGACCCAGTACTTC.

The J gene is TRBJ2-5, the V gene TRBV5-1; 7 nucleotides line up with TRBD2. Trimming at V came to 1 base and at J to 3 bases, leaving 6 bases not matched to a gene. The CDR3 is made up of 15 amino acids. Germline V gives CDR1 SGHRS, CDR2 YFSETQ. The CDR3 is CASSLSRGKEETQYF. The CDR3 DNA sequence: TGCGCCAGCAGCTTGTCGCGGGGGAAGGAAGAGACCCAGTACTTC.

Many counts were recorded for this clonotype. The V and J genes are TRBV12-3 or TRBV12-4 and TRBJ1-2, with TRBD1 matching over 7 bases. The CDR3 extends over 14 amino acids. The V segment lost 4 bases and the J segment 2 bases; nucleotides outside the gene matches: 4. Written as DNA, the CDR3 is TGTGCCAGCAGTTCCCGGACAGGAAACTATGGCTACACCTTC. Residues: CASSSRTGNYGYTF.

This clonotype was observed a few times. The chain has TRBV15 and TRBJ1-2; D unresolved. The CDR3 covers 15 residues. V shed 0 bases and J shed 2 bases, with 10 bases lying between them. Per germline, CDR1 LNHNV and CDR2 YYDKDF (reference sequence). DNA of the CDR3: TGTGCCACCAGCAGAGATTCCGCGTCAAACTATGGCTACACCTTC. This encodes CATSRDSASNYGYTF.

This clonotype has a handful of counts. This chain connects TRBV11-2 to TRBJ2-1; 10 nucleotides match TRBD2. J was trimmed by 12 bases and V by 4 bases; bases with no gene match: 6. This CDR3 region has 13 residues. Germline CDR1 SGHAT, CDR2 FQNNGV. In DNA form, the CDR3 reads TGTGCCAGCAGCTCAAACGTAGCGGGAGGGCAGTTCTTC. It yields the protein CASSSNVAGGQFF.

V usage is TRBV20-1 and J usage is TRBJ2-3, with D possibly matching TRBD1 (6 bases). CDR3 length: 15 residues. V was clipped by 6 bases and J by 6 bases, with 22 bases between them. Germline values: CDR1 DFQATT, CDR2 SNEGSKA (reference sequence). The CDR3 DNA is TGCAGTGCCCCCCCGAGGGGGAGACCGGCCGATACGCAGTATTTT. Translation gives CSAPPRGRPADTQYF.

This clonotype occurred a few times. The rearrangement links TRBV6-2 or TRBV6-3 to TRBJ2-1; no clear D gene. V lost 10 bases to trimming and J lost 5 bases, with 15 bases between them. Per the germline V gene, CDR1 is MNHEY and CDR2 is SVGEGT. The CDR3 spans 13 residues. As DNA, the CDR3 is TGTGCCACACACCCCAAGTACGACAATGAGCAGTTCTTC. Its protein is CATHPKYDNEQFF.

The J gene is TRBJ1-4, the V gene TRBV20-1, with D possibly TRBD1 on 6 matching bases. Germline V CDR1 and CDR2: DFQATT, SNEGSKA (reference sequence). The V gene lost 0 bases and the J gene lost 8 bases, with 10 bases spanning the gap. This CDR3 contains 13 residues. For the CDR3, the DNA is TGCAGTGCTAGAGACAGGGGAGGCGAAAAACTGTTTTTT. Translated: CSARDRGGEKLFF.

The chain employs TRBV20-1 and TRBJ2-7, with D perhaps assigned TRBD1 or TRBD2 (5 bases each). Germline assignment: CDR1 DFQATT and CDR2 SNEGSKA (reference sequence). The CDR3 extends over 15 amino acids. Deletions cut 6 bases from V and 1 base from J, with 19 bases between. Written as DNA, the CDR3 is TGCAGTGCCCCCCACGGGGCGATCATGTCCTACGAGCAGTACTTC. Translated, it gives CSAPHGAIMSYEQYF.